This T cell receptor (beta chain) was found in a study of cytomegalovirus exposure and HLA in healthy donors. Study-wide results and limits: The likely explanation for a cluster of highly shared sequence variants was sequencing artifact. Researchers reported in a later analysis that common viral pathogens appeared linked to several top clusters.

As to this clone: No antigen is known for it. The sample has other DNA sequences that encode this CDR3 too.

This cohort consisted of healthy bone marrow donors. Each donor was nominally healthy when sampled (though unrecorded immune exposures were likely). The ends were cut back, 3 bases at V and 4 bases at J, with 6 bases in the middle. This CDR3 is built from 12 residues. Germline V gives CDR1 MGHDK, CDR2 SYGVNS. The primer mix had 60 Vbeta and 13 Jbeta primers. Data came from immunoSEQ multiplex PCR; TCRdb stores just in-frame clones and leaves some out. Of over 95,000 clones listed, 75% to 80% are singletons. The sequencing input was PBMCs. The chain uses TRBV25-1 and TRBJ1-2, with D unclear. This TCR was sampled from a woman in her thirties or forties in good health and CMV-seropositive. The CDR3 nucleotides are TGTGCCAGCAGTGATCGGGGCTATGGCTACACCTTC. Amino acid sequence: CASSDRGYGYTF.